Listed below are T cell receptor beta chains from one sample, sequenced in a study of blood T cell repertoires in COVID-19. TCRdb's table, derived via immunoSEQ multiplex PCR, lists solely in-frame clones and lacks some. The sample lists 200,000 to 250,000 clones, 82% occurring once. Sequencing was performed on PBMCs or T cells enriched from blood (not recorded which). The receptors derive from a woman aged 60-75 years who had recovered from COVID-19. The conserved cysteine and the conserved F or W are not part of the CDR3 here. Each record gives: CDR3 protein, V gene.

cdr3_aa: ASSLLPGQGGGYT
v_call: TRBV5-1

cdr3_aa: ASSSEQGPNEKLF
v_call: TRBV18

cdr3_aa: ASSIKGHRYGYT
v_call: TRBV19

cdr3_aa: ASRTGTENSPLH
v_call: TRBV12-5

cdr3_aa: ASSSRDRGDNEQF
v_call: TRBV27

cdr3_aa: ASSPPTGSEQY
v_call: TRBV18

cdr3_aa: ASKTSDTLVNYGYT
v_call: TRBV19

cdr3_aa: ASSLRAGEETQY
v_call: TRBV7-3

cdr3_aa: ASGGQNYGYT
v_call: TRBV5-1

cdr3_aa: ASSSGTGSYNEQF
v_call: TRBV7-6

cdr3_aa: ASSATGFGNTEAF
v_call: TRBV2

cdr3_aa: ASSSRGDSSPLH
v_call: TRBV27

cdr3_aa: AWSTHRNTEAF
v_call: TRBV30

cdr3_aa: ASSLASPSYGYT
v_call: TRBV7-8

cdr3_aa: ASSLGHFQETQY
v_call: TRBV11-1

cdr3_aa: ASSFRVNTEAF
v_call: TRBV7-2

cdr3_aa: ASSSLAGLNTGELF
v_call: TRBV6-2/TRBV6-3

cdr3_aa: ASSPRGGGAVTEAF
v_call: TRBV11-3

cdr3_aa: ASSPKGASLNYGYT
v_call: TRBV18

cdr3_aa: ASSLVVGGSNQPQH
v_call: TRBV7-9

cdr3_aa: ASSQDMYTEAF
v_call: TRBV4-1

cdr3_aa: ATRTGDFQPQH
v_call: TRBV2

cdr3_aa: ATSRQGSGNTIY
v_call: TRBV15

cdr3_aa: SVGVQGGNYGYT
v_call: TRBV29-1

cdr3_aa: ASSWLAGGPGTDTQY
v_call: TRBV5-4

cdr3_aa: ASSPGFSEAF
v_call: TRBV6-5

cdr3_aa: ASSIARGDGYT
v_call: TRBV19

cdr3_aa: ASSSWTGPYTDTQY
v_call: TRBV9

cdr3_aa: ASSLGSGRGNSPLH
v_call: TRBV5-6

cdr3_aa: ASSRQGAVYEQY
v_call: TRBV27

cdr3_aa: ASSFSRQDNEKLF
v_call: TRBV9

cdr3_aa: ASRSPGQAHGYT
v_call: TRBV19

cdr3_aa: ASSTAGSSYEQY
v_call: TRBV5-5

cdr3_aa: ASSADTGGYGYT
v_call: TRBV5-8

cdr3_aa: ASRLVWAKGTNQPQH
v_call: TRBV12-2